This TCR beta chain comes out of a study of T cell responses to AZD1222 COVID-19 vaccine. Assay used: immunoSEQ multiplex PCR; TCRdb lists only in-frame clones, some missing. The data contain 150,000 to 200,000 clones, 92% of them singletons. This clone has just one count. CDR3 length equals 17 residues. Germline CDR1 is MNHEY and CDR2 is SMNVEV (reference sequence). Germline trimming cut 4 bases from V and 1 base from J; bases unmatched to any gene: 10. The source material was peripheral blood, sampled 28 days after the second AZD1222 dose. The sequence was obtained from an adult who received the AZD1222 COVID-19 vaccine. The gene calls are TRBV27 and TRBJ1-2, with 9 bases lining up with TRBD1. CDR3 sequence reads: CASSSGQGKPFNYGYTF. The CDR3 nucleotides read TGTGCCAGCAGTTCGGGACAGGGAAAACCGTTTAACTATGGCTACACCTTC.